This T cell receptor beta chain was captured by sequencing in a study of T cell changes during pregnancy in multiple sclerosis. The trim removed 6 bases at V and 3 bases at J, leaving 8 bases unmatched. This CDR3 comprises 14 residues. The germline V gene encodes CDR1 SQVTM and CDR2 ANQGSEA. Only in-frame clones appear in the TCRdb table, and some are missing; sequencing was by immunoSEQ multiplex PCR. The sample contains about 36,000 clones, about 92% of which appear only once. Sequencing was carried out using PBMCs (not recorded whether the cells were cultured). This TCR was sampled from a female donor with multiple sclerosis, enrolled in a pregnancy study. The chain employs TRBV29-1 and TRBJ2-3, with 8 bases aligning to TRBD2. The CDR3 protein is CSVVQAGETDTQYF. The DNA for the CDR3 is TGCAGCGTGGTACAAGCGGGAGAAACAGATACGCAGTATTTT.